This is a list of T cell receptor beta chains from one sample in a study of beta chain features in type 1 diabetes. The table came from immunoSEQ multiplex PCR; TCRdb's copy has only in-frame clones and leaves some out. This table holds about 710,000 clones, over 12% found once. The sequencing sample was made of naive CD4+ T cells from blood. Receptors were obtained from a man between 18 and 35 years old with type 1 diabetes. Both conserved end residues are part of each CDR3. The D gene is left open where the match is weak. Where a row states a size, it is once, few, many or the class of an expanded clone; other rows omit it.

j_call: TRBJ2-1
v_call: TRBV15
cdr3_length: 14
d_call: TRBD2
clone_size: few
cdr3_aa: CATSRDRLAGEQFF
cdr3_nt: TGTGCCACCAGCAGAGATCGTCTAGCGGGTGAGCAGTTCTTC

j_call: TRBJ2-5
v_call: TRBV7-9
cdr3_length: 18
d_call: TRBD2
clone_size: .
cdr3_aa: CASHTRLAGDFGGETQYF
cdr3_nt: TGTGCCAGCCACACGCGACTAGCGGGTGACTTTGGTGGGGAGACCCAGTACTTC

j_call: TRBJ2-4
v_call: TRBV7-2
cdr3_length: 15
d_call: .
clone_size: few
cdr3_aa: CASRPQNTNKNIQYF
cdr3_nt: TGTGCCAGCAGACCTCAAAATACCAACAAAAACATTCAGTACTTC

j_call: TRBJ1-1
v_call: TRBV7-9
cdr3_length: 13
d_call: TRBD1
clone_size: .
cdr3_aa: CASRRQGDTEAFF
cdr3_nt: TGTGCCAGCAGGCGACAGGGAGACACTGAAGCTTTCTTT

j_call: TRBJ2-1
v_call: TRBV6-5
cdr3_length: 15
d_call: TRBD1
clone_size: .
cdr3_aa: CASSYSLQGAGEQFF
cdr3_nt: TGTGCCAGCAGTTACTCGTTACAGGGGGCAGGTGAGCAGTTCTTC

j_call: TRBJ2-3
v_call: TRBV19
cdr3_length: 15
d_call: .
clone_size: few
cdr3_aa: CASSIGMSSTDTQYF
cdr3_nt: TGTGCCAGTAGTATTGGAATGTCTAGCACAGATACGCAGTATTTT

j_call: TRBJ2-3
v_call: TRBV7-2
cdr3_length: 14
d_call: .
clone_size: few
cdr3_aa: CASSLYQKADTQYF
cdr3_nt: TGTGCCAGCAGCTTATATCAGAAGGCAGATACGCAGTATTTT

j_call: TRBJ2-1
v_call: TRBV30
cdr3_length: 13
d_call: .
clone_size: .
cdr3_aa: CAAEVSAYNEQFF
cdr3_nt: TGTGCCGCCGAGGTCTCGGCCTACAATGAGCAGTTCTTC

j_call: TRBJ1-6
v_call: TRBV28
cdr3_length: 14
d_call: .
clone_size: few
cdr3_aa: CASSSLSVNSPLHF
cdr3_nt: TGTGCCAGCAGCTCCCTTTCCGTGAATTCACCCCTCCACTTT

j_call: TRBJ2-7
v_call: TRBV19
cdr3_length: 18
d_call: TRBD2
clone_size: few
cdr3_aa: CASRDRTSGRAGGYEQYF
cdr3_nt: TGTGCCAGTAGAGACCGGACTAGCGGGAGGGCCGGAGGCTACGAGCAGTACTTC

j_call: TRBJ2-3
v_call: TRBV5-6
cdr3_length: 17
d_call: TRBD1
clone_size: .
cdr3_aa: CASSLRQGPWGTDTQYF
cdr3_nt: TGTGCCAGCAGCTTGCGACAGGGGCCATGGGGCACAGATACGCAGTATTTT

j_call: TRBJ2-5
v_call: TRBV7-9
cdr3_length: 10
d_call: .
clone_size: once
cdr3_aa: CAWGEETQYF
cdr3_nt: TGTGCCTGGGGGGAGGAGACCCAGTACTTC

j_call: TRBJ1-2
v_call: TRBV10-3
cdr3_length: 18
d_call: TRBD1
clone_size: few
cdr3_aa: CAISESRTGGLGTYGYTF
cdr3_nt: TGTGCCATCAGTGAGTCTCGGACAGGGGGTCTCGGAACCTATGGCTACACCTTC

j_call: TRBJ2-3
v_call: TRBV5-1
cdr3_length: 13
d_call: .
clone_size: .
cdr3_aa: CASQTTHTDTQYF
cdr3_nt: TGCGCCAGCCAGACTACCCACACAGATACGCAGTATTTT

j_call: TRBJ2-5
v_call: TRBV5-4
cdr3_length: 15
d_call: .
clone_size: few
cdr3_aa: CASSSPTGSQETQYF
cdr3_nt: TGTGCCAGCAGCTCGCCCACTGGGAGTCAAGAGACCCAGTACTTC

j_call: TRBJ2-5
v_call: TRBV9
cdr3_length: 13
d_call: TRBD1
clone_size: .
cdr3_aa: CASNRQGQETQYF
cdr3_nt: TGTGCCAGCAACAGACAGGGCCAAGAGACCCAGTACTTC

j_call: TRBJ2-1
v_call: TRBV7-3
cdr3_length: 13
d_call: .
clone_size: few
cdr3_aa: CASSLDRDNEQFF
cdr3_nt: TGTGCCAGCAGCCTGGACAGAGACAATGAGCAGTTCTTC

j_call: TRBJ2-3
v_call: TRBV28
cdr3_length: 11
d_call: .
clone_size: .
cdr3_aa: CASSLVDTQYF
cdr3_nt: TGTGCCAGCAGTTTAGTTGATACGCAGTATTTT

j_call: TRBJ1-2
v_call: TRBV29-1
cdr3_length: 14
d_call: TRBD1
clone_size: .
cdr3_aa: CSVEDRGVDYGYTF
cdr3_nt: TGCAGCGTTGAGGACAGGGGTGTGGACTATGGCTACACCTTC

j_call: TRBJ2-7
v_call: TRBV9
cdr3_length: 15
d_call: .
clone_size: .
cdr3_aa: CASSVGSLASYEQYF
cdr3_nt: TGTGCCAGCAGCGTAGGTAGTCTAGCGAGCTACGAGCAGTACTTC

j_call: TRBJ1-2
v_call: TRBV5-6
cdr3_length: 15
d_call: .
clone_size: few
cdr3_aa: CASSLDVRTNYGYTF
cdr3_nt: TGTGCCAGCAGCTTGGATGTCCGAACTAACTATGGCTACACCTTC

j_call: TRBJ1-5
v_call: TRBV6-1
cdr3_length: 12
d_call: .
clone_size: .
cdr3_aa: CASREGGQPQHF
cdr3_nt: TGTGCCAGCAGAGAAGGGGGTCAGCCCCAGCATTTT

j_call: TRBJ1-2
v_call: TRBV5-4
cdr3_length: 15
d_call: .
clone_size: few
cdr3_aa: CASSPLQEPGYGYTF
cdr3_nt: TGTGCCAGCAGCCCGTTACAGGAGCCGGGCTATGGCTACACCTTC

j_call: TRBJ2-7
v_call: TRBV28
cdr3_length: 11
d_call: .
clone_size: .
cdr3_aa: CAGGGSYEQYF
cdr3_nt: TGTGCCGGAGGGGGCTCGTACGAGCAGTACTTC

j_call: TRBJ1-5
v_call: TRBV6-7
cdr3_length: 18
d_call: TRBD1
clone_size: few
cdr3_aa: CASTEGADLCYSNQPQHF
cdr3_nt: TGTGCCAGCACCGAGGGGGCCGACCTCTGCTATAGCAATCAGCCCCAGCATTTT

j_call: TRBJ2-7
v_call: TRBV5-1
cdr3_length: 13
d_call: .
clone_size: .
cdr3_aa: CASSSQGSYEQYF
cdr3_nt: TGCGCCAGCAGCTCTCAGGGCTCCTACGAGCAGTACTTC

j_call: TRBJ2-3
v_call: TRBV7-9
cdr3_length: 16
d_call: TRBD1
clone_size: few
cdr3_aa: CASSLARGRGTDTQYF
cdr3_nt: TGTGCCAGCAGCTTAGCCAGGGGGCGCGGAACAGATACGCAGTATTTT

j_call: TRBJ2-7
v_call: TRBV4-1
cdr3_length: 16
d_call: TRBD1
clone_size: few
cdr3_aa: CASSQGQGILSYEQYF
cdr3_nt: TGCGCCAGCAGCCAAGGACAGGGGATCCTCTCCTACGAGCAGTACTTC

j_call: TRBJ2-1
v_call: TRBV6-5
cdr3_length: 12
d_call: .
clone_size: few
cdr3_aa: CAIRRVYNEQFF
cdr3_nt: TGTGCCATCCGTCGGGTGTACAATGAGCAGTTCTTC

j_call: TRBJ2-7
v_call: TRBV5-1
cdr3_length: 14
d_call: .
clone_size: .
cdr3_aa: CASGVAGPAYEQYF
cdr3_nt: TGCGCCAGCGGGGTGGCAGGGCCCGCCTACGAGCAGTACTTC

j_call: TRBJ1-2
v_call: TRBV7-9
cdr3_length: 13
d_call: .
clone_size: .
cdr3_aa: CASSLGAGYSYTF
cdr3_nt: TGTGCCAGCAGCTTAGGGGCAGGGTACAGTTACACCTTC

j_call: TRBJ1-1
v_call: TRBV18
cdr3_length: 15
d_call: .
clone_size: .
cdr3_aa: CASSRTGTRNTEAFF
cdr3_nt: TGTGCCAGCTCCCGAACCGGGACACGGAACACTGAAGCTTTCTTT

j_call: TRBJ1-1
v_call: TRBV18
cdr3_length: 15
d_call: .
clone_size: few
cdr3_aa: CASSPNSVEYTEAFF
cdr3_nt: TGTGCCAGCTCACCTAATTCGGTCGAGTACACTGAAGCTTTCTTT

j_call: TRBJ2-5
v_call: TRBV10-3
cdr3_length: 14
d_call: .
clone_size: few
cdr3_aa: CAIGEGRDQETQYF
cdr3_nt: TGTGCCATCGGAGAGGGAAGGGATCAAGAGACCCAGTACTTC

j_call: TRBJ2-1
v_call: TRBV19
cdr3_length: 14
d_call: TRBD2
clone_size: .
cdr3_aa: CATGTSGIRGEQFF
cdr3_nt: TGTGCCACCGGGACTAGCGGGATAAGGGGTGAGCAGTTCTTC

j_call: TRBJ1-5
v_call: TRBV7-2
cdr3_length: 14
d_call: .
clone_size: .
cdr3_aa: CASSLQGLGQPQHF
cdr3_nt: TGTGCCAGCAGCTTACAGGGGTTGGGTCAGCCCCAGCATTTT

j_call: TRBJ2-7
v_call: TRBV29-1
cdr3_length: 14
d_call: TRBD1
clone_size: few
cdr3_aa: CSASTGTEAYEQYF
cdr3_nt: TGCAGCGCAAGCACCGGGACAGAGGCCTACGAGCAGTACTTC

j_call: TRBJ2-5
v_call: TRBV2
cdr3_length: 13
d_call: .
clone_size: .
cdr3_aa: CASSEMGHETQYF
cdr3_nt: TGTGCCAGCAGTGAAATGGGCCACGAGACCCAGTACTTC

j_call: TRBJ2-3
v_call: TRBV5-1
cdr3_length: 16
d_call: .
clone_size: .
cdr3_aa: CASSSRGRQGTDTQYF
cdr3_nt: TGCGCCAGCAGCTCCCGCGGGAGACAGGGCACAGATACGCAGTATTTT

j_call: TRBJ1-5
v_call: TRBV2
cdr3_length: 14
d_call: .
clone_size: .
cdr3_aa: CASTPEGGEQPQHF
cdr3_nt: TGTGCCAGCACTCCGGAGGGGGGAGAACAGCCCCAGCATTTT

j_call: TRBJ1-5
v_call: TRBV7-2
cdr3_length: 12
d_call: .
clone_size: .
cdr3_aa: CASSTADQPQHF
cdr3_nt: TGTGCCAGCAGCACCGCCGATCAGCCCCAGCATTTT

j_call: TRBJ2-5
v_call: TRBV11-2
cdr3_length: 14
d_call: .
clone_size: few
cdr3_aa: CASSLAQAQETQYF
cdr3_nt: TGTGCCAGCAGCTTAGCACAGGCACAAGAGACCCAGTACTTC

j_call: TRBJ1-1
v_call: TRBV7-2
cdr3_length: 14
d_call: .
clone_size: .
cdr3_aa: CASSLAGANTEAFF
cdr3_nt: TGTGCCAGCAGCTTAGCGGGGGCGAACACTGAAGCTTTCTTT

j_call: TRBJ2-2
v_call: TRBV7-9
cdr3_length: 14
d_call: .
clone_size: once
cdr3_aa: CASSSLRGAGELFF
cdr3_nt: TGTGCCAGCAGCTCCCTTAGAGGGGCAGGGGAGCTGTTTTTT

j_call: TRBJ1-1
v_call: TRBV6-5
cdr3_length: 15
d_call: .
clone_size: .
cdr3_aa: CASSYHIGVNTEAFF
cdr3_nt: TGTGCCAGCAGTTACCATATCGGGGTGAACACTGAAGCTTTCTTT

j_call: TRBJ1-5
v_call: TRBV27
cdr3_length: 14
d_call: .
clone_size: .
cdr3_aa: CASSPWTGNQPQHF
cdr3_nt: TGTGCCAGCAGTCCATGGACAGGCAATCAGCCCCAGCATTTT

j_call: TRBJ2-5
v_call: TRBV30
cdr3_length: 12
d_call: .
clone_size: few
cdr3_aa: CAWGYIGETQYF
cdr3_nt: TGTGCCTGGGGGTATATAGGGGAGACCCAGTACTTC

j_call: TRBJ1-2
v_call: TRBV10-3
cdr3_length: 13
d_call: .
clone_size: few
cdr3_aa: CAISGATNYGYTF
cdr3_nt: TGTGCCATCAGTGGGGCAACTAACTATGGCTACACCTTC

j_call: TRBJ2-7
v_call: TRBV13
cdr3_length: 14
d_call: TRBD2
clone_size: few
cdr3_aa: CASSLGGLTYEQYF
cdr3_nt: TGTGCCAGCAGCTTAGGGGGACTAACCTACGAGCAGTACTTC

j_call: TRBJ2-7
v_call: TRBV18
cdr3_length: 11
d_call: .
clone_size: many
cdr3_aa: CASSQEVEQYF
cdr3_nt: TGTGCCAGCTCGCAGGAAGTCGAGCAGTACTTC

j_call: TRBJ2-7
v_call: TRBV4-3
cdr3_length: 13
d_call: .
clone_size: few
cdr3_aa: CASSQEGSNEQYF
cdr3_nt: TGCGCCAGCAGCCAAGAGGGGTCGAACGAGCAGTACTTC

j_call: TRBJ1-1
v_call: TRBV30
cdr3_length: 13
d_call: .
clone_size: few
cdr3_aa: CAWSVGRSTEAFF
cdr3_nt: TGTGCCTGGAGTGTAGGCAGGTCCACTGAAGCTTTCTTT

j_call: TRBJ2-7
v_call: TRBV30
cdr3_length: 12
d_call: .
clone_size: few
cdr3_aa: CACSSRSGEQYF
cdr3_nt: TGTGCCTGCTCTTCTCGGTCGGGGGAGCAGTACTTC

j_call: TRBJ1-4
v_call: TRBV2
cdr3_length: 16
d_call: .
clone_size: few
cdr3_aa: CASKASGFGTNEKLFF
cdr3_nt: TGTGCCAGCAAGGCCAGTGGCTTTGGAACTAATGAAAAACTGTTTTTT

j_call: TRBJ1-1
v_call: TRBV28
cdr3_length: 12
d_call: .
clone_size: few
cdr3_aa: CAIMDSNTEAFF
cdr3_nt: TGTGCCATTATGGACAGCAACACTGAAGCTTTCTTT

j_call: TRBJ2-5
v_call: TRBV6-5
cdr3_length: 16
d_call: TRBD2
clone_size: .
cdr3_aa: CASSYSRAGKKETQYF
cdr3_nt: TGTGCCAGCAGTTACTCGAGAGCGGGAAAGAAGGAGACCCAGTACTTC

j_call: TRBJ2-1
v_call: TRBV7-2
cdr3_length: 15
d_call: .
clone_size: few
cdr3_aa: CASSSLGVAVNEQFF
cdr3_nt: TGTGCCAGCAGCTCCTTAGGTGTAGCGGTCAATGAGCAGTTCTTC

j_call: TRBJ1-1
v_call: TRBV30
cdr3_length: 13
d_call: .
clone_size: .
cdr3_aa: CAWSRGGNTEAFF
cdr3_nt: TGTGCCTGGAGTAGAGGCGGCAACACTGAAGCTTTCTTT